This T cell receptor (beta chain) stems from a study of shared T cell receptors in the human thymus. Assay: immunoSEQ multiplex PCR; the TCRdb copy retains only in-frame clones and omits some. The sample consists of approximately 660,000 clones, 88% of them appearing once. This clone turned up a few times. These sequences were also reported in another study, on human thymus T cells.

Sequenced material: thymocytes. This receptor was obtained from a boy under three years old with a congenital heart defect.

The CDR3 loop is CASSRGGSGGPDNYGYTF. Written as DNA, the CDR3 is TGTGCCAGCAGCCGAGGGGGTTCGGGGGGCCCGGATAACTATGGCTACACCTTC. The chain couples TRBV5-6 to TRBJ1-2; D is possibly TRBD1 (6 bases). This CDR3 is built from 18 residues. Trimming left V 4 bases short and J 1 base short, with 23 bases between. Germline CDR1 and CDR2: SGHDT and YYEEEE.